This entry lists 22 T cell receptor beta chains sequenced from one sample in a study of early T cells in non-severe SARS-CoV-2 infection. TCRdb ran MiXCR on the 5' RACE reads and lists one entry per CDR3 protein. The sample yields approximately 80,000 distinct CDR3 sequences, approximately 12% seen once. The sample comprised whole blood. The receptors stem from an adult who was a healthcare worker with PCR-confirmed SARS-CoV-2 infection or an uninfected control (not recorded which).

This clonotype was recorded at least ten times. This CDR3 reads CASSQGSQVNNQPQHF. Here the CDR3 DNA reads TGTGCCAGCAGCCAAGGGTCACAGGTGAACAATCAGCCCCAGCATTTT. The J gene is TRBJ1-5, the V gene TRBV3-1; TRBD1 might be the D (5 bases). Germline CDR1 and CDR2: LGHDT and YNNKEL (reference sequence). V was trimmed by 1 base and J by 3 bases, leaving 13 bases between them. This CDR3 is built from 16 residues.

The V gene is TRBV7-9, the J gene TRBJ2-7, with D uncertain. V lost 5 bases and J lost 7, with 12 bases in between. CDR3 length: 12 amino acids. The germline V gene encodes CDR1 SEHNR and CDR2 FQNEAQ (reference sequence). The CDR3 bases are TGTGCCAGCAGCCAGATCCTAGGTGAGCAGTACTTC. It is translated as CASSQILGEQYF.

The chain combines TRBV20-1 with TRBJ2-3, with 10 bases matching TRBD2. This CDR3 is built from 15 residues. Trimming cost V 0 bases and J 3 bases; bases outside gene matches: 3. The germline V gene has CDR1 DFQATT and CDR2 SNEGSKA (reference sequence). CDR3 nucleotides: TGCAGTGCTAGAGACCCTAGCGGGAGAACAGATACGCAGTATTTT. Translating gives CSARDPSGRTDTQYF.

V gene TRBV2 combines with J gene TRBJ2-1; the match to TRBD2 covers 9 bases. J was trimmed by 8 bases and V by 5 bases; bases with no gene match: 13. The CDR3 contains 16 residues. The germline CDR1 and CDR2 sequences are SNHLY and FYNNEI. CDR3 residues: CASSKGIAGVGDEQFF. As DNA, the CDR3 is TGTGCCAGCAGTAAGGGGATAGCGGGAGTAGGCGATGAGCAGTTCTTC.

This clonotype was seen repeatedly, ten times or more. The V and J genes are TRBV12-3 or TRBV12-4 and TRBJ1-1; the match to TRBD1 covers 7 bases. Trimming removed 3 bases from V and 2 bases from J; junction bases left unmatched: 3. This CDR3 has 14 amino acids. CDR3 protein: CASSLPGGNTEAFF. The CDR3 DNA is TGTGCCAGCAGTTTGCCAGGGGGAAACACTGAAGCTTTCTTT.

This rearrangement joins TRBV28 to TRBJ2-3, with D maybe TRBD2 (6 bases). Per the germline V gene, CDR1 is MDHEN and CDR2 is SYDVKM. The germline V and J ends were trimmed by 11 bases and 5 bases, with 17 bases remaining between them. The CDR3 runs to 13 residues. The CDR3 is CASRRIGGDTQYF. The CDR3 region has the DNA TGTGCCTCTCGGCGCATCGGGGGAGATACGCAGTATTTT.

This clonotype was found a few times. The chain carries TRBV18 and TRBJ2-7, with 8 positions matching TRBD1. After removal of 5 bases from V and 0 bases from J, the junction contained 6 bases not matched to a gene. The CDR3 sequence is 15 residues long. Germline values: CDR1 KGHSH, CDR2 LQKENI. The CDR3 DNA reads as TGTGCCAGCTCATTTTCGGACAGGGCCTCCTACGAGCAGTACTTC. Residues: CASSFSDRASYEQYF.

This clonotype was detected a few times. The CDR3 bases are TGCAGCGTTTCCAGGGGGCCCACTGAAGCTTTCTTT. Protein: CSVSRGPTEAFF. The chain joins TRBV29-1 to TRBJ1-1, with 8 nucleotides matching TRBD1. CDR1 is SQVTM and CDR2 is ANQGSEA in the germline V gene. The CDR3 consists of 12 residues. Trimming cost V 5 bases and J 4 bases; bases outside gene matches: 3.

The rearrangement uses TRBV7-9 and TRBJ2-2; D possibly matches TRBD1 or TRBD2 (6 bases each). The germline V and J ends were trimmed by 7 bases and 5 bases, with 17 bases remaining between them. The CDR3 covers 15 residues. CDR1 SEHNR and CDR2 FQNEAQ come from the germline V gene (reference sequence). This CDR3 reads CASTIAVGATGELFF. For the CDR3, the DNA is TGTGCCAGCACTATAGCGGTGGGGGCAACCGGGGAGCTGTTTTTT.

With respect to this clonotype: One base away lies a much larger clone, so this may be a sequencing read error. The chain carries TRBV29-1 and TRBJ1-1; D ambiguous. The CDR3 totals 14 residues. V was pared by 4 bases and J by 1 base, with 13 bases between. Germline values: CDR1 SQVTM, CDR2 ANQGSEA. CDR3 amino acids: CSVVTDGRNTEAFF. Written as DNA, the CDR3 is TGCAGCGTTGTCACCGACGGGAGGAACACTGAAGCTTTCTTT.

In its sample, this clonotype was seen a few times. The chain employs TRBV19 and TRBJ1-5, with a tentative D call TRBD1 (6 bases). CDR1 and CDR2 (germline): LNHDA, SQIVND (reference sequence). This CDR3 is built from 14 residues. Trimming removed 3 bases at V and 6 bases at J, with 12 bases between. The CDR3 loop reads CASSIGSRGQPQHF. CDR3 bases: TGTGCCAGTAGTATCGGAAGCAGGGGTCAGCCCCAGCATTTT. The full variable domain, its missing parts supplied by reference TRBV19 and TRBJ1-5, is DGGITQSPKYLFRKEGQNVTLSCEQNLNHDAMYWYRQDPGQGLRLIYYSQIVNDFQKGDIAEGYSVSREKKESFPLTVTSAQKNPTAFYLCASSIGSRGQPQHFGDGTRLSIL.

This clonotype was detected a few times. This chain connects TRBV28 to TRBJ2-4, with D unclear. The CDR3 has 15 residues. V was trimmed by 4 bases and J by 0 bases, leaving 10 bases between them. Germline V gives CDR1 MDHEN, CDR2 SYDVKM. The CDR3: CASSSVGLAKNIQYF. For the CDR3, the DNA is TGTGCCAGCAGTTCCGTCGGTCTAGCCAAAAACATTCAGTACTTC.

In DNA, the CDR3 is TGTGCCAGCAGTTTGACGGACAATCAGCCCCAGCATTTT. Translation: CASSLTDNQPQHF. The chain carries TRBV12-3 or TRBV12-4 and TRBJ1-5; D gene uncertain. CDR3 size: 13 residues. The V and J ends lost 3 bases and 3 bases respectively, with 6 bases between them.

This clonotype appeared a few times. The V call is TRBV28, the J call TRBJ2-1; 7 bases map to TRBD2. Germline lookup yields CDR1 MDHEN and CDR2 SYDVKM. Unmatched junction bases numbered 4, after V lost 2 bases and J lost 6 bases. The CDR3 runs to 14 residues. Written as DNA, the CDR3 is TGTGCCAGCAGTTTAGTAGGGAGGGGCAATGAGCAGTTCTTC. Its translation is CASSLVGRGNEQFF.

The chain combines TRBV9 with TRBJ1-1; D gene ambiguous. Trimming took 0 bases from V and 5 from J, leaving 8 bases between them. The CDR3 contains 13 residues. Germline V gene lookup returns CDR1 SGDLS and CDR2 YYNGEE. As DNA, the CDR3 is TGTGCCAGCAGCGTAGGCGGGAGGACTGAAGCTTTCTTT. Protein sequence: CASSVGGRTEAFF.

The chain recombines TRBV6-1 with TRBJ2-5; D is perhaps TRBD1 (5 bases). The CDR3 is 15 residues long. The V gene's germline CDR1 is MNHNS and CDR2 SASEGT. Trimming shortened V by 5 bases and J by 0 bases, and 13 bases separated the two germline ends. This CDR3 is CASSRQSTYQETQYF. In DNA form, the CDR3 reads TGTGCCAGCAGTCGACAGTCTACATACCAAGAGACCCAGTACTTC.

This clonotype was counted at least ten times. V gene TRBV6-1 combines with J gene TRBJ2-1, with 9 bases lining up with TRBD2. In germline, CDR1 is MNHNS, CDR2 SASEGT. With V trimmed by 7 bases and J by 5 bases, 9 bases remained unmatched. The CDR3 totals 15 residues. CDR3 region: CASKLLSGRHNEQFF. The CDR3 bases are TGTGCCAGCAAGCTACTAAGCGGGAGGCACAATGAGCAGTTCTTC.

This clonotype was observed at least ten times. The CDR3 protein is CASSGGTGDPNYGYTF. The DNA of the CDR3 is TGTGCCAGCAGCGGCGGGACAGGGGATCCTAACTATGGCTACACCTTC. J is TRBJ1-2 and V is TRBV5-6; 10 bases line up with TRBD1. This CDR3 has 16 amino acids. The V and J ends lost 4 bases and 0 bases, in that order; junction bases with no gene match: 6. Germline values: CDR1 SGHDT, CDR2 YYEEEE.

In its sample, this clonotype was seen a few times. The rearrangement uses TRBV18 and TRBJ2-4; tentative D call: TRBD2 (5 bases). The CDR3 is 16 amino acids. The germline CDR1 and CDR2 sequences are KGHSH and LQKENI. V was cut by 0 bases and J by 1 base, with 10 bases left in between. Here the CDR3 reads CASSPPERLAKNIQYF. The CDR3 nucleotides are TGTGCCAGCTCACCACCGGAGCGGCTGGCCAAAAACATTCAGTACTTC.

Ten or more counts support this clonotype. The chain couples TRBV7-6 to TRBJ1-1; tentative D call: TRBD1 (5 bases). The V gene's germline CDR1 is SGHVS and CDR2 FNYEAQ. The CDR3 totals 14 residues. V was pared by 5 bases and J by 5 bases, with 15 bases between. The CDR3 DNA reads TGTGCCAGCAGCACAATAAGGGGAGGAACTGAAGCTTTCTTT. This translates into CASSTIRGGTEAFF.

For the CDR3, the DNA is TGTGCTAGTGGTTTAGGGAAAGGGACAGGGGGCAATGAGCAGTTCTTC. This codes for CASGLGKGTGGNEQFF. The genes are TRBV12-5 and TRBJ2-1, with TRBD1 matching 11 bases. Germline values: CDR1 LGHNT, CDR2 FRNRAP. V was clipped by 3 bases and J by 6 bases; unmatched bases: 7. The CDR3 extends over 16 amino acids. Drawing the rest from reference TRBV12-5 and TRBJ2-1, the complete variable domain is DARVTQTPRHKVTEMGQEVTMRCQPILGHNTVFWYRQTMMQGLELLAYFRNRAPLDDSGMPKDRFSAEMPDATLATLKIQPSEPRDSAVYFCASGLGKGTGGNEQFFGPGTRLTVL.

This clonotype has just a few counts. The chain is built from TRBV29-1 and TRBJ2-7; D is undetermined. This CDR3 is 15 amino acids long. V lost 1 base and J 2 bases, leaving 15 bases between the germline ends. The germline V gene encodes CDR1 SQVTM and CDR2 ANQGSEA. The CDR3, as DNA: TGCAGCGTTGAAGGAACGGGTCCGGCGCCCTACGAGCAGTACTTC. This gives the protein CSVEGTGPAPYEQYF.